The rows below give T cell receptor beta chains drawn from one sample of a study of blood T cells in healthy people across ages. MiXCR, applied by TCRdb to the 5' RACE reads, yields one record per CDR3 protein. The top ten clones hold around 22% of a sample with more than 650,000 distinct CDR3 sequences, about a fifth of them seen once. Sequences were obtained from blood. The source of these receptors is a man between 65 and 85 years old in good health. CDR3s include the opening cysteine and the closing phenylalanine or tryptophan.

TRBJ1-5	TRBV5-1	CASSLLGAAYQPQHF
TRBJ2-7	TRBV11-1	CASSLSKGGPYEQYF
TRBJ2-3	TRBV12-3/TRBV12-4	CASSFSQGPDTQYF
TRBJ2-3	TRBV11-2	CASSLDRRTDTQYF
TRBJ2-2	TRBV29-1	CSVEDHYGVTGELFF
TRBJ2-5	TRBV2	CASKSLTGSWETQYF
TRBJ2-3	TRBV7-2	CASSQWTGFIGDTQYF
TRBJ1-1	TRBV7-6	CASSLAKGTGRTEAFF
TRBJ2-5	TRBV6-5	CASTSGTQETQYF
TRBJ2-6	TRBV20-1	CSAYLRDNESGANVLTF
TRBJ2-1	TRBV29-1	CSVEGDNEQFF
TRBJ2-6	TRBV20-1	CSANQVLGANVLTF
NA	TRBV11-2	CASSFVVSTYEQYF
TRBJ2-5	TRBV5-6	CASSPQLVQETQYF
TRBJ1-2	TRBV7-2	CASSLGGQGWYGYTF
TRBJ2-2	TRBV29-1	CSAGTSGGTGELFF
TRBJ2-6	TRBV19	CASSMWPLLGSGANVLTF
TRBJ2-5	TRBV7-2	CASSLEVGPGKNQETQYF
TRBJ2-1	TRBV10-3	CAIGRGNEQFF
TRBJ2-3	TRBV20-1	CSAATGGTDTQYF
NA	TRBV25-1	CASSLGGPRNEQFF
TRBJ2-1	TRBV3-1	CASSQAGSGLFF
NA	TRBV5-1	CASKDGQGLNEQYF
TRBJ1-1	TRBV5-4	CASSTTGGAMNTEAFF
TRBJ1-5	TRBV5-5	CASSLEDRGRHPQHF
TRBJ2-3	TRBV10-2	CASRSGKADTQYF
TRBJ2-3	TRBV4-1	CASRPGTSLADTQYF
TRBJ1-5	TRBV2	CASSRDTFLNQPQHF
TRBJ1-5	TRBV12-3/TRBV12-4	CASTKGQGGSQPQHF
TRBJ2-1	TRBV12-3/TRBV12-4	CASSLLRGNADNEQFF
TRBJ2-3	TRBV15	CATSRVETGTIRSDTQYF
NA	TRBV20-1	CSARAHQEQFF
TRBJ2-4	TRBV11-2	CASSREAGDRGNIQYF
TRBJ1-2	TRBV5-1	CASSFSEASNYGYTF
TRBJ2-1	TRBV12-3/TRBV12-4	CASSPWGLVDEQFF
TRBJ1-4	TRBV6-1	CASSALRGFNEKLFF
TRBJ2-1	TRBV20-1	CSARGGLPSYNEQFF
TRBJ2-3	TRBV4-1	CASSHRLDPSTDTQYF